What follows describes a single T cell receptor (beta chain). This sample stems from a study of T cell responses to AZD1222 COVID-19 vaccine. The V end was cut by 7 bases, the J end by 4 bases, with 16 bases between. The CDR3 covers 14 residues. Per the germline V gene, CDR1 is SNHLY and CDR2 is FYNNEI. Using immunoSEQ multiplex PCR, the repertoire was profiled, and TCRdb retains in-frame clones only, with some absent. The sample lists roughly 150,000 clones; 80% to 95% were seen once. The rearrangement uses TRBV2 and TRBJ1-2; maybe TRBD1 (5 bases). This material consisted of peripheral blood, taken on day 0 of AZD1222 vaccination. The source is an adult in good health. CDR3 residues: CASIVGDVGYGYTF. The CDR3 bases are TGTGCCAGCATAGTAGGGGACGTAGGCTATGGCTACACCTTC. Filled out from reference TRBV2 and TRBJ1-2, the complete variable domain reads EPEVTQTPSHQVTQMGQEVILRCVPISNHLYFYWYRQILGQKVEFLVSFYNNEISEKSEIFDDQFSVERPDGSNFTLKIRSTKLEDSAMYFCASIVGDVGYGYTFGSGTRLTVV.